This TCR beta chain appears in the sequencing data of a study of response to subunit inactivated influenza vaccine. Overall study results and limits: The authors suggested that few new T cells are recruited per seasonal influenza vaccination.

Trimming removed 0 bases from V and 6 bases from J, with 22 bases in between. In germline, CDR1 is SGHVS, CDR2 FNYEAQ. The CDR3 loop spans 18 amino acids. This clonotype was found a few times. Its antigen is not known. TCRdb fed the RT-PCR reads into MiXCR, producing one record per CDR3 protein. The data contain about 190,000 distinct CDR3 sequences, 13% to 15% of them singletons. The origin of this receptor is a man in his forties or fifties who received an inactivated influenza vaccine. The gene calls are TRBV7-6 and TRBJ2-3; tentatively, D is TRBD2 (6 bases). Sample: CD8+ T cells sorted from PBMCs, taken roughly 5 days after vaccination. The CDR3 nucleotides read TGTGCCAGCAGCTTAGCCTCCCATCGCGGGGCCGCCGCGGATACGCAGTATTTT. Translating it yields CASSLASHRGAAADTQYF.